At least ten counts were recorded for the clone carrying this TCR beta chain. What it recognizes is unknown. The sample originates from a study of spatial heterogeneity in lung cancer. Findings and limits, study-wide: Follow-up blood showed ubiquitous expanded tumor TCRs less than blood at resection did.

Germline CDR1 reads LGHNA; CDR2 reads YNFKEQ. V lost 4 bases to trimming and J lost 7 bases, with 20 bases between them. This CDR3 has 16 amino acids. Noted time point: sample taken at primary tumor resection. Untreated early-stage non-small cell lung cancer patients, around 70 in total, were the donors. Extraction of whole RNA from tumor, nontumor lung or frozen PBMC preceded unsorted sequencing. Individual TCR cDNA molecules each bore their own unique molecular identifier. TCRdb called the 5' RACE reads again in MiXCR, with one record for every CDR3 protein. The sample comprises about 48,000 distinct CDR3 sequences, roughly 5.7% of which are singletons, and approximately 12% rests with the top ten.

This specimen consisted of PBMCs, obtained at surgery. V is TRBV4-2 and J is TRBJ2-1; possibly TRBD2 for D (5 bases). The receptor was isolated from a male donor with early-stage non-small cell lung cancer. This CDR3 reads CASSPKVGSRGNEQFF. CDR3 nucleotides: TGTGCCAGCAGCCCGAAGGTTGGGTCCCGCGGGAATGAGCAGTTCTTC.